This note documents a single TCR beta chain sequence. Its matching antigen is unknown. Germline V gene data show CDR1 as MNHNS and CDR2 as SASEGT. The CDR3 sequence is 17 residues long. Trimming at V came to 6 bases and at J to 7 bases, leaving 16 bases not matched to a gene. The data were obtained in a study of T cell repertoires in ileal Crohn's disease. Study background: Postoperative therapy was given to about half: approximately 10 thiopurines, 15 to 20 anti-TNF agents.

Study results and limitations: Mucosal expansions were suggested to be mainly CD8 T cells.

Produced via immunoSEQ multiplex PCR; TCRdb's table is partial and in-frame only. Among about 30,000 clones listed, roughly 81% were seen once. This rearrangement joins TRBV6-1 to TRBJ2-2; 8 bases are shared with TRBD1. The sequence was obtained from an adult with Crohn's disease. Sequences were obtained from ileal tissue. The CDR3 is CASRETKSRGRIGELFF. As DNA, the CDR3 is TGTGCCAGCAGGGAAACCAAGTCCAGGGGGCGGATCGGGGAGCTGTTTTTT.